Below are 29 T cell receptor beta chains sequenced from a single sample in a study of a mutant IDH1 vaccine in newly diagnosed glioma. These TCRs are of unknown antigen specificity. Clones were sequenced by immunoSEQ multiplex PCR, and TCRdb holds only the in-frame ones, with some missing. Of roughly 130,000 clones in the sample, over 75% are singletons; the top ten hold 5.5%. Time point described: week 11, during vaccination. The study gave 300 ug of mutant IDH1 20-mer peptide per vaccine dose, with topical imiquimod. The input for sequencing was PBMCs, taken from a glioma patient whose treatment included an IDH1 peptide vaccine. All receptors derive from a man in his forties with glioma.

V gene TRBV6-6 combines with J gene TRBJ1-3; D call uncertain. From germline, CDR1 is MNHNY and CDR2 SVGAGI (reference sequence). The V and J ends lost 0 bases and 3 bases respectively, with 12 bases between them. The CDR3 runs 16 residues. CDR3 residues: CASSYSPGYHGNTIYF. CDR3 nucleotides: TGTGCCAGCAGTTACTCCCCCGGGTATCATGGAAACACCATATATTTT.

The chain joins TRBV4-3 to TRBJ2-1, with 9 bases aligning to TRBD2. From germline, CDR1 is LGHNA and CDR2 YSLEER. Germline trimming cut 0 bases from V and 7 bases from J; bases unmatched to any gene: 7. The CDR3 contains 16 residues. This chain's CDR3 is CASSQDPGLARNEQFF. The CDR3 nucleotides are TGCGCCAGCAGCCAAGATCCGGGACTAGCACGAAATGAGCAGTTCTTC.

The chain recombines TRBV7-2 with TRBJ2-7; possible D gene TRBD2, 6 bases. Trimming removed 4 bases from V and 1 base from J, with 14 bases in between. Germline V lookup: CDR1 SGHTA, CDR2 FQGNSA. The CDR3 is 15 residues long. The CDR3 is CASSSGGTSSYEQYF. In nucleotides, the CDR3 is TGTGCCAGCAGCTCTGGTGGGACTTCTTCCTACGAGCAGTACTTC.

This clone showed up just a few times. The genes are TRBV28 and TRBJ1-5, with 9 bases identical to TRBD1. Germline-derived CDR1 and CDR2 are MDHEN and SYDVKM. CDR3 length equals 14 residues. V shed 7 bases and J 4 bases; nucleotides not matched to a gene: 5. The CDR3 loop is CASIGTGSNQPQHF. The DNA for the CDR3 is TGTGCCAGCATCGGGACAGGGTCGAATCAGCCCCAGCATTTT.

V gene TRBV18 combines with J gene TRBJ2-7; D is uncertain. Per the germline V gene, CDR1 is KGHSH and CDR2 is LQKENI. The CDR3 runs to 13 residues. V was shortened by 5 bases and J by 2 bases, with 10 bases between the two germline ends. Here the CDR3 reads CASSLDGTYEQYF. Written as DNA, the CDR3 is TGTGCCAGCTCATTAGACGGAACCTACGAGCAGTACTTC.

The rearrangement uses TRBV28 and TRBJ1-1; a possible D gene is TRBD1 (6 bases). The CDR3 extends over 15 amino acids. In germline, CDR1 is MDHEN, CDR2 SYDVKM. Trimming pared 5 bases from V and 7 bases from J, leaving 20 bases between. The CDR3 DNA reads TGTGCCAGCAGTCTTCAAAGGCTGGGGGCGGGTGAAGCTTTCTTT. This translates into CASSLQRLGAGEAFF.

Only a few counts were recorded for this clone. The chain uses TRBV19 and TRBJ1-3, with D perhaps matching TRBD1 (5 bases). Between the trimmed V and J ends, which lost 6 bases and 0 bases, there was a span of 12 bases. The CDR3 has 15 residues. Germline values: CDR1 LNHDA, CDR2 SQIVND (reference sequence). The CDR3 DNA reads TGTGCCAGTAGCCTTGACAGATACTCTGGAAACACCATATATTTT. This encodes CASSLDRYSGNTIYF.

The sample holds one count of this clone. The CDR3 sequence is CATSKGQGVYEQYF. The CDR3 DNA reads TGTGCCACCAGCAAGGGACAGGGGGTCTACGAGCAGTACTTC. The chain is built from TRBV15 and TRBJ2-7; 11 nucleotides align to TRBD1. The CDR3 loop spans 14 amino acids. V gave up 4 bases and J gave up 3 bases; unmatched junction bases: 2. From germline, CDR1 is LNHNV and CDR2 YYDKDF (reference sequence).

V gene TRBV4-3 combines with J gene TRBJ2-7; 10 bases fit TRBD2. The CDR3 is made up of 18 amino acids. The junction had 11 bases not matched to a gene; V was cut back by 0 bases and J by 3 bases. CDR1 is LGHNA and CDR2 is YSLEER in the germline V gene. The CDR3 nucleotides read TGCGCCAGCAGCCAAGAGGGGGATAGTAGCGGGAGGCACTACGAGCAGTACTTC. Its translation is CASSQEGDSSGRHYEQYF.

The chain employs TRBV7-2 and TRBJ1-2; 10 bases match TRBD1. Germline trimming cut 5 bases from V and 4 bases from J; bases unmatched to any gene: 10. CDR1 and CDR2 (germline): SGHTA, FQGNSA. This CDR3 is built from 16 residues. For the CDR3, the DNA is TGTGCCAGCAGCATAACCGGGACAGGGGCGGCCTATGGCTACACCTTC. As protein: CASSITGTGAAYGYTF.

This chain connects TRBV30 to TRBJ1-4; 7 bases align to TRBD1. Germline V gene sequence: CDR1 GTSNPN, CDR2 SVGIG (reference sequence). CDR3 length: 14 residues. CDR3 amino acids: CVSRQGSTNEKLFF. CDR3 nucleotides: TGTGTCTCCCGACAGGGATCAACTAATGAAAAACTGTTTTTT.

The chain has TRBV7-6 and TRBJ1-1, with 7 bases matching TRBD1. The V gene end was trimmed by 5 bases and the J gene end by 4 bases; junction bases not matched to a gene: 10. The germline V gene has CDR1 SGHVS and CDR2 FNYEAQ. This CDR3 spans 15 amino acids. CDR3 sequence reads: CASSIRDRVGTEAFF. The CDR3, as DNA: TGTGCCAGCAGCATAAGAGACAGGGTAGGCACTGAAGCTTTCTTT. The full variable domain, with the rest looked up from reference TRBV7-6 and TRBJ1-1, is GAGVSQSPRYKVTKRGQDVALRCDPISGHVSLYWYRQALGQGPEFLTYFNYEAQQDKSGLPNDRFSAERPEGSISTLTIQRTEQRDSAMYRCASSIRDRVGTEAFFGQGTRLTVV.

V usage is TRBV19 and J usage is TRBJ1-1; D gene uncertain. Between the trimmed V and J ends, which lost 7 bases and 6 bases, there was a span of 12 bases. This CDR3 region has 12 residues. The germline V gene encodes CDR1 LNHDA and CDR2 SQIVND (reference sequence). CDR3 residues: CASISLNAEAFF. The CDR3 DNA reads TGTGCCAGTATCAGCTTAAACGCTGAAGCTTTCTTT.

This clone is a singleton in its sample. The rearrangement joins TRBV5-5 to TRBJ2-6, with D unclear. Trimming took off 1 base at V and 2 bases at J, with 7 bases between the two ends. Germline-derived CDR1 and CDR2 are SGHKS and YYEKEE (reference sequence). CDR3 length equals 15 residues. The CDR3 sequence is CASSLSFAGANVLTF. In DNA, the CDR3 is TGTGCCAGCAGCTTGTCTTTCGCTGGGGCCAACGTCCTGACTTTC.

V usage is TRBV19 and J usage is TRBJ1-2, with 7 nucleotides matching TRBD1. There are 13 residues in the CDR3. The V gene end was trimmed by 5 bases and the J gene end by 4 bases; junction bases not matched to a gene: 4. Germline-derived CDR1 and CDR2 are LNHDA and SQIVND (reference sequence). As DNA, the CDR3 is TGTGCCAGTAGTCCAGGGGGAGGCTATGGCTACACCTTC. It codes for CASSPGGGYGYTF.

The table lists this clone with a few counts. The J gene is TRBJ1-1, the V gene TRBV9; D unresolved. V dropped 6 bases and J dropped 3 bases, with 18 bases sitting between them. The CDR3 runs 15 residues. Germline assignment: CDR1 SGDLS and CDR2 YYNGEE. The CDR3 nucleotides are TGTGCCAGCAAAGCAGGCTTCTCCCGGGACACTGAAGCTTTCTTT. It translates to CASKAGFSRDTEAFF.

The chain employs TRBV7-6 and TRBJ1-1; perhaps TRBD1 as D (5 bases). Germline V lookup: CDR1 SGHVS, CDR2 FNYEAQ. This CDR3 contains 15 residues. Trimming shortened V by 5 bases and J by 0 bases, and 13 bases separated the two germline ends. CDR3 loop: CASSLNRDVNTEAFF. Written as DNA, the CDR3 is TGTGCCAGCAGCCTAAACCGGGACGTGAACACTGAAGCTTTCTTT.

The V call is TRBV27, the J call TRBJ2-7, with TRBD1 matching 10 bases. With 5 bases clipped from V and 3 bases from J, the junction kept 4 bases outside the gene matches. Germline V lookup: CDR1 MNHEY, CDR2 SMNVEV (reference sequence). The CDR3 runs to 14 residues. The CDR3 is CASSPGTGVYEQYF. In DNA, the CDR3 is TGTGCCAGCAGTCCCGGGACAGGGGTCTACGAGCAGTACTTC.

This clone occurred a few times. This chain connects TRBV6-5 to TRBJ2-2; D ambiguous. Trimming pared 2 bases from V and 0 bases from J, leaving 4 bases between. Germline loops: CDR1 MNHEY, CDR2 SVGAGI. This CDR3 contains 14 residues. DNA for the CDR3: TGTGCCAGCAGTTACATGTCGAACACCGGGGAGCTGTTTTTT. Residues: CASSYMSNTGELFF.

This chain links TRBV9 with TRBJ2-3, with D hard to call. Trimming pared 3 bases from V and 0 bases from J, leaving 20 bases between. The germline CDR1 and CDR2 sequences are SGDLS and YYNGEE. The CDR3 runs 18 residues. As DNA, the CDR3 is TGTGCCAGCAGCGCTCGGCCAGTAGCAGACACTAGCACAGATACGCAGTATTTT. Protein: CASSARPVADTSTDTQYF. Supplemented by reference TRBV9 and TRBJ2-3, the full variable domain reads DSGVTQTPKHLITATGQRVTLRCSPRSGDLSVYWYQQSLDQGLQFLIQYYNGEERAKGNILERFSAQQFPDLHSELNLSSLELGDSALYFCASSARPVADTSTDTQYFGPGTRLTVL.

The chain's CDR3 is CASSAQSHEQFF. The CDR3 nucleotides read TGTGCCAGCAGCGCTCAATCCCATGAGCAGTTCTTC. The chain uses TRBV7-9 and TRBJ2-1; D gene uncertain. The germline gives CDR1 SEHNR, CDR2 FQNEAQ (reference sequence). The CDR3 totals 12 residues. The V end was cut by 5 bases, the J end by 8 bases, with 10 bases between.

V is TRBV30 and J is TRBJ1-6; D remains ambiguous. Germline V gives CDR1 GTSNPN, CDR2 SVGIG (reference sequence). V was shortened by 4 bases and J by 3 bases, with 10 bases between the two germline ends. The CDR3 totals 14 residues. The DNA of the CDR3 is TGTGCCTGGATCGGGCAGATCTATAATTCACCCCTCCACTTT. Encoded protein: CAWIGQIYNSPLHF.

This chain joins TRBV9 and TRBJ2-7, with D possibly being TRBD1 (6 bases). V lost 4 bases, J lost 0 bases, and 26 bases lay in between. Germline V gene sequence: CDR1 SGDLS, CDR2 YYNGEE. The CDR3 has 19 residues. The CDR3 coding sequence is TGTGCCAGCAGCCCCTCAGGAACATCCCGGGACAAGAGCTCCTACGAGCAGTACTTC. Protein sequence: CASSPSGTSRDKSSYEQYF.

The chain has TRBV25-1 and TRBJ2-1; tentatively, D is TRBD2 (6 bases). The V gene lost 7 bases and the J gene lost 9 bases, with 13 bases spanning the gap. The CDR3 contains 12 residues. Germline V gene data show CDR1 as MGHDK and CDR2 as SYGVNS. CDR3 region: CASTGLFLEQFF. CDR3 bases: TGTGCCAGCACGGGACTTTTCCTTGAGCAGTTCTTC.

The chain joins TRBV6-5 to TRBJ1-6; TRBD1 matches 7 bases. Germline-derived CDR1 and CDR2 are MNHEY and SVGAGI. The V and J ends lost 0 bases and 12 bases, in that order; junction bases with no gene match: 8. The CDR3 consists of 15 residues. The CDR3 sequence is CASSYSDRARGPLHF. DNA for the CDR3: TGTGCCAGCAGTTACTCTGACAGGGCGAGAGGACCCCTCCACTTT.

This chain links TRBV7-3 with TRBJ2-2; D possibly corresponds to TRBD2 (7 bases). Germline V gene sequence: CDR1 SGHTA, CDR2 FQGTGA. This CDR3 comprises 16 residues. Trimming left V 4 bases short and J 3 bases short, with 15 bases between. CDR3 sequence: CASSSKRGADTGELFF. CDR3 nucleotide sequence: TGTGCCAGCAGCTCAAAACGGGGGGCGGACACCGGGGAGCTGTTTTTT.

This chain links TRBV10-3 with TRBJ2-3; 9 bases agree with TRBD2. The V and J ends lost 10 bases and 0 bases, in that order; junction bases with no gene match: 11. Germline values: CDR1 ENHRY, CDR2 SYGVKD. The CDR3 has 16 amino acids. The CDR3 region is CASLAGNIKSTDTQYF. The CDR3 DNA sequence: TGTGCCAGCCTAGCGGGGAACATAAAAAGCACAGATACGCAGTATTTT.

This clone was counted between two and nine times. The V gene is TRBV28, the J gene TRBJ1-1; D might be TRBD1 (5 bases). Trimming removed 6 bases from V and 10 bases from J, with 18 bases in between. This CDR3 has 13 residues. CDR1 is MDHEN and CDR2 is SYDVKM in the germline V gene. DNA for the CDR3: TGTGCCAGCAGGACCGGACAATCCGTACCAGCTTTCTTT. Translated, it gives CASRTGQSVPAFF.

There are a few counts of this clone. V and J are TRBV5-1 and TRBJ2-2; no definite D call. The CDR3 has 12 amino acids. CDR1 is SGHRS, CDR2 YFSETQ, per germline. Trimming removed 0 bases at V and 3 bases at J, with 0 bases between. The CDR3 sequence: CASSLDTGELFF. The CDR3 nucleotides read TGCGCCAGCAGCTTGGACACCGGGGAGCTGTTTTTT. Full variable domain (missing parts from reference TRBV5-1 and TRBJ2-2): KAGVTQTPRYLIKTRGQQVTLSCSPISGHRSVSWYQQTPGQGLQFLFEYFSETQRNKGNFPGRFSGRQFSNSRSEMNVSTLELGDSALYLCASSLDTGELFFGEGSRLTVL.